The present T cell receptor beta chain was sequenced within a study of T cell responses to AZD1222 COVID-19 vaccine. Regarding the study as a whole: The CD4 TCRs associated with vaccination extended across spike and predominated at 160-218 and 743-854. Repertoire collection took place solely once the T cell response had peaked. The sample set comprised mostly white British donors with more females, and clonal diversity was possibly underestimated. Just a handful of AZD1222 recipients tested seropositive at baseline.

This table comes from immunoSEQ multiplex PCR, and its TCRdb copy is limited to in-frame clones, with some not included. The sample has 110,000 to 150,000 clones; roughly 93% are singletons. Worth noting for this clone: The antigen remains unidentified.

After removal of 1 base from V and 4 bases from J, the junction contained 4 bases not matched to a gene. The CDR3 has 14 residues. From germline, CDR1 is SNHLY and CDR2 FYNNEI. This TCR was sampled from an adult in good health. The sequencing here drew on peripheral blood, taken on day 0 of AZD1222 vaccination. V is TRBV2 and J is TRBJ2-7; TRBD2 matches at 7 bases. The CDR3 nucleotides read TGTGCCAGCAGTGAAGGGGGGGGAACGTACGAGCAGTACTTC. Translated: CASSEGGGTYEQYF. The whole variable domain, remainder taken from reference TRBV2 and TRBJ2-7, is EPEVTQTPSHQVTQMGQEVILRCVPISNHLYFYWYRQILGQKVEFLVSFYNNEISEKSEIFDDQFSVERPDGSNFTLKIRSTKLEDSAMYFCASSEGGGTYEQYFGPGTRLTVT.